The 8 T cell receptor beta chains reported below all come from one sample, sequenced in a study of tumor-infiltrating lymphocytes in localized non-small cell lung cancer. Assay: immunoSEQ multiplex PCR; the TCRdb copy retains only in-frame clones and omits some. The sample includes about 16,000 clones, approximately 68% of them seen just once. Material for sequencing was lung tumor tissue. The source of these receptors is a human donor with non-small cell lung cancer.

This clone has only a few counts. The chain is built from TRBV7-9 and TRBJ1-2; D is undetermined. Germline V CDR1 and CDR2: SEHNR, FQNEAQ (reference sequence). The V and J ends lost 7 bases and 0 bases respectively, with 15 bases between them. CDR3 length: 15 residues. The CDR3 sequence is CASTPNVPANYGYTF. The CDR3 coding sequence is TGTGCCAGCACCCCGAATGTGCCAGCTAACTATGGCTACACCTTC. Using reference TRBV7-9 and TRBJ1-2 for the parts outside the CDR3, the full variable domain is DTGVSQNPRHKITKRGQNVTFRCDPISEHNRLYWYRQTLGQGPEFLTYFQNEAQLEKSRLLSDRFSAERPKGSFSTLEIQRTEQGDSAMYLCASTPNVPANYGYTFGSGTRLTVV.

In its sample, this clone was seen once. This chain connects TRBV28 to TRBJ2-7; 11 bases line up with TRBD2. Losses at the gene ends were 5 bases for V and 2 bases for J; bases not matched to a gene: 2. The CDR3 totals 14 residues. Looked up from germline, CDR1 is MDHEN and CDR2 is SYDVKM. The CDR3 DNA sequence: TGTGCCAGCAGTCCGGGACTAGCGGCCTACGAGCAGTACTTC. Encoded protein: CASSPGLAAYEQYF.

The chain combines TRBV19 with TRBJ1-3, with a weak D call TRBD1 (6 bases). This CDR3 has 16 amino acids. Trimming took 6 bases from V and 0 from J, leaving 15 bases between them. Looked up from germline, CDR1 is LNHDA and CDR2 is SQIVND (reference sequence). Here the CDR3 DNA reads TGTGCCAGTAGCATATGGGACACCATCTCTGGAAACACCATATATTTT. Protein: CASSIWDTISGNTIYF.

V gene TRBV28 combines with J gene TRBJ1-4; perhaps TRBD1 as D (5 bases). The germline gives CDR1 MDHEN, CDR2 SYDVKM. The CDR3 has 16 amino acids. The ends were cut back, 6 bases at V and 7 bases at J, with 21 bases in the middle. CDR3 sequence: CASSFWSRERTEKLFF. CDR3 DNA sequence: TGTGCCAGCAGCTTCTGGAGCAGGGAAAGAACTGAAAAACTGTTTTTT. The whole variable domain, filled in from reference TRBV28 and TRBJ1-4, reads DVKVTQSSRYLVKRTGEKVFLECVQDMDHENMFWYRQDPGLGLRLIYFSYDVKMKEKGDIPEGYSVSREKKERFSLILESASTNQTSMYLCASSFWSRERTEKLFFGSGTQLSVL.

The chain links TRBV19 to TRBJ2-1, with 7 bases identical to TRBD2. The length of the CDR3 is 15 residues. With 4 bases clipped from V and 5 bases from J, the junction kept 8 bases outside the gene matches. Germline CDR1 and CDR2: LNHDA and SQIVND (reference sequence). CDR3 residues: CASSSGRSPNNEQFF. The CDR3, as DNA: TGTGCCAGTAGTAGCGGGAGAAGTCCCAACAATGAGCAGTTCTTC. The whole variable domain, filled in from reference TRBV19 and TRBJ2-1, reads DGGITQSPKYLFRKEGQNVTLSCEQNLNHDAMYWYRQDPGQGLRLIYYSQIVNDFQKGDIAEGYSVSREKKESFPLTVTSAQKNPTAFYLCASSSGRSPNNEQFFGPGTRLTVL.

This chain uses TRBV4-2 with TRBJ1-2; D is perhaps TRBD1 (5 bases). V gave up 0 bases and J gave up 10 bases, with 15 bases separating them. The CDR3 sequence is 14 residues long. Germline lookup yields CDR1 LGHNA and CDR2 YNFKEQ. The CDR3 sequence: CASSQDPGASYYTF. CDR3 bases: TGTGCCAGCAGCCAAGATCCTGGGGCCTCGTACTACACCTTC.

The J gene is TRBJ1-2, the V gene TRBV28; maybe TRBD1 (6 bases). The CDR3 runs to 15 residues. Germline assignment: CDR1 MDHEN and CDR2 SYDVKM. V was cut by 6 bases and J by 5 bases, with 19 bases left in between. This chain's CDR3 is CASRSGGEDPYGYTF. The CDR3 DNA reads TGTGCCAGCAGATCTGGGGGCGAGGATCCTTATGGCTACACCTTC.

This clone ranks as large. The V call is TRBV7-6, the J call TRBJ1-5; possible D gene TRBD1, 6 bases. This CDR3 comprises 16 residues. The germline V and J ends were trimmed by 1 base and 4 bases, with 14 bases remaining between them. Germline values: CDR1 SGHVS, CDR2 FNYEAQ. The CDR3 is CASSLGGGQLNQPQHF. DNA of the CDR3: TGTGCCAGCAGCTTAGGGGGGGGACAACTGAATCAGCCCCAGCATTTT.